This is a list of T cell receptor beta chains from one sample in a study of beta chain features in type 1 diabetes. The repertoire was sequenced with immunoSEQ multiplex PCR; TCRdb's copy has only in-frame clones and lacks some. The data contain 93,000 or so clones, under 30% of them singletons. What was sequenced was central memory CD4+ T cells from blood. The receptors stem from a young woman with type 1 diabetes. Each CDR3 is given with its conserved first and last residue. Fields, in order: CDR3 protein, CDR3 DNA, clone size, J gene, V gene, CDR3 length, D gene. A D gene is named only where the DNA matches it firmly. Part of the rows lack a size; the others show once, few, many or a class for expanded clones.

CASSLQGQTQYF	TGTGCCAGCAGTTTACAGGGACAGACCCAGTACTTC	few	TRBJ2-5	TRBV6-6	12	.
CASSLRWLEQFF	TGTGCCAGCAGCCTGCGGTGGTTGGAGCAGTTCTTC	.	TRBJ2-1	TRBV11-3	12	.
CASSLAQIGSDTQYF	TGTGCCAGCAGCTTGGCCCAGATCGGGTCGGATACGCAGTATTTT	.	TRBJ2-3	TRBV5-5	15	.
CASRGQGLINTEAFF	TGTGCCAGCAGGGGACAGGGTCTAATAAACACTGAAGCTTTCTTT	few	TRBJ1-1	TRBV27	15	TRBD1
CASSLTPQLTGTLFF	TGTGCCAGCAGCTTAACCCCCCAGCTAACGGGAACGTTGTTCTTC	few	TRBJ2-1	TRBV7-2	15	.
CASSKVRGGNQPQHF	TGTGCCAGCAGTAAAGTCAGGGGGGGCAATCAGCCCCAGCATTTT	.	TRBJ1-5	TRBV27	15	TRBD1
CASSGYRDPSPGTQYF	TGTGCCAGCAGCGGATACAGGGACCCCTCCCCGGGGACCCAGTACTTC	few	TRBJ2-5	TRBV9	16	.
CASSSTQGDEQFF	TGTGCCAGCAGCTCTACACAGGGCGATGAGCAGTTCTTC	.	TRBJ2-1	TRBV5-4	13	.
CASRRQMNTGELFF	TGTGCCAGCAGAAGACAAATGAACACCGGGGAGCTGTTTTTT	few	TRBJ2-2	TRBV2	14	.
CASSRGTAYNEQFF	TGTGCCAGCAGTCGCGGGACGGCTTACAATGAGCAGTTCTTC	.	TRBJ2-1	TRBV28	14	.
CASSLTGQGNQPQHF	TGTGCCAGCAGCTTAACCGGACAGGGGAATCAGCCCCAGCATTTT	few	TRBJ1-5	TRBV7-2	15	TRBD1
CASSYSAGSETQYF	TGTGCCAGCAGTTACTCGGCAGGGTCAGAGACCCAGTACTTC	few	TRBJ2-5	TRBV28	14	.
CASSSRGAGANVLTF	TGTGCCAGCAGTTCCAGGGGGGCTGGGGCCAACGTCCTGACTTTC	.	TRBJ2-6	TRBV28	15	.
CASSQRRQGNTGELFF	TGTGCCAGCAGCCAAAGGAGACAGGGGAACACCGGGGAGCTGTTTTTT	.	TRBJ2-2	TRBV14	16	TRBD1
CASKLSPMNTEAFF	TGTGCCAGCAAGTTGAGTCCCATGAACACTGAAGCTTTCTTT	.	TRBJ1-1	TRBV2	14	.
CASSLIDRVHGELFF	TGTGCCAGCAGCCTTATAGACAGGGTTCACGGGGAGCTGTTTTTT	.	TRBJ2-2	TRBV5-6	15	TRBD1
CASSLSGIGETQYF	TGTGCCAGCAGCTTGAGCGGGATTGGGGAGACCCAGTACTTC	few	TRBJ2-5	TRBV7-3	14	TRBD2
CATSPHNNEQFF	TGTGCCACCAGCCCACACAACAATGAGCAGTTCTTC	.	TRBJ2-1	TRBV15	12	.
CASSGVTTQFF	TGTGCCAGCAGTGGGGTGACTACGCAGTTCTTC	.	TRBJ2-1	TRBV2	11	.
CASRTRQGALETQYF	TGTGCCAGCAGAACACGTCAGGGGGCTCTGGAGACCCAGTACTTC	.	TRBJ2-5	TRBV7-2	15	TRBD1